A selection of T cell receptor beta chains follows, all from one sample in a study of blood T cell repertoires in COVID-19. Assay used: immunoSEQ multiplex PCR; TCRdb lists only in-frame clones, some missing. This sample has around 360,000 clones, with 80% to 90% found just once. Material for sequencing was peripheral blood. These receptor sequences come from a young woman with COVID-19, enrolled during active disease. Each CDR3 is given with its conserved first and last residue. Fields, in order: D gene, CDR3 length, V gene, clone size, J gene, CDR3 protein, CDR3 DNA. A D gene is named only where the DNA matches it firmly. A row's size may be missing; if present it is once, few, many or a size class.

d_call: -; cdr3_length: 13; v_call: TRBV5-1; clone_size: -; j_call: TRBJ1-5; cdr3_aa: CASSLQVDQPQHF; cdr3_nt: TGCGCCAGCAGCTTGCAGGTTGATCAGCCCCAGCATTTT
d_call: -; cdr3_length: 15; v_call: TRBV28; clone_size: -; j_call: TRBJ1-4; cdr3_aa: CASKTRGGPNEKLFF; cdr3_nt: TGTGCCAGCAAAACAAGGGGGGGCCCTAATGAAAAACTGTTTTTT
d_call: -; cdr3_length: 13; v_call: TRBV6-6; clone_size: -; j_call: TRBJ2-3; cdr3_aa: CASNQRETDTQYF; cdr3_nt: TGTGCCAGCAACCAGAGGGAAACAGATACGCAGTATTTT
d_call: -; cdr3_length: 11; v_call: TRBV3-1/TRBV3-2; clone_size: -; j_call: TRBJ2-2; cdr3_aa: CASRNTGELFF; cdr3_nt: TGTGCCAGCCGGAACACCGGGGAGCTGTTTTTT
d_call: TRBD1; cdr3_length: 16; v_call: TRBV7-8; clone_size: -; j_call: TRBJ2-2; cdr3_aa: CASSLGRRGHTGELFF; cdr3_nt: TGTGCCAGCAGCTTAGGTAGAAGGGGGCACACCGGGGAGCTGTTTTTT
d_call: TRBD2; cdr3_length: 19; v_call: TRBV13; clone_size: few; j_call: TRBJ2-7; cdr3_aa: CASSLGRSSGRSSVYEQYF; cdr3_nt: TGTGCCAGCAGCTTAGGCCGGAGTAGCGGGAGGTCTTCAGTATACGAGCAGTACTTC
d_call: TRBD2; cdr3_length: 16; v_call: TRBV27; clone_size: -; j_call: TRBJ2-7; cdr3_aa: CASSPDGTSGGYEQYF; cdr3_nt: TGTGCCAGCAGTCCCGATGGGACTAGCGGTGGCTACGAGCAGTACTTC
d_call: -; cdr3_length: 13; v_call: TRBV24-1; clone_size: -; j_call: TRBJ2-3; cdr3_aa: CATSDVPTDTQYF; cdr3_nt: TGTGCCACCAGTGACGTCCCCACAGATACGCAGTATTTT
d_call: TRBD1; cdr3_length: 15; v_call: TRBV27; clone_size: -; j_call: TRBJ2-1; cdr3_aa: CASSFGQGRNNEQFF; cdr3_nt: TGTGCCAGCAGTTTCGGACAGGGGAGGAACAATGAGCAGTTCTTC
d_call: TRBD1; cdr3_length: 18; v_call: TRBV14; clone_size: -; j_call: TRBJ1-1; cdr3_aa: CASSQGLFRGRMNTEAFF; cdr3_nt: TGTGCCAGCAGCCAGGGTCTTTTCAGGGGGCGAATGAACACTGAAGCTTTCTTT
d_call: TRBD1; cdr3_length: 14; v_call: TRBV28; clone_size: -; j_call: TRBJ2-7; cdr3_aa: CASSRDSHPYEQYF; cdr3_nt: TGTGCCAGCAGTCGGGACAGCCATCCCTACGAGCAGTACTTC
d_call: -; cdr3_length: 16; v_call: TRBV6-1; clone_size: -; j_call: TRBJ1-4; cdr3_aa: CASSGQAGSGDEKLFF; cdr3_nt: TGTGCCAGCAGTGGGCAGGCCGGGAGCGGGGATGAAAAACTGTTTTTT
d_call: TRBD2; cdr3_length: 14; v_call: TRBV7-3; clone_size: -; j_call: TRBJ2-1; cdr3_aa: CASSRGGAYNEQFF; cdr3_nt: TGTGCCAGCAGCCGCGGGGGGGCCTACAATGAGCAGTTCTTC
d_call: TRBD2; cdr3_length: 15; v_call: TRBV7-7; clone_size: -; j_call: TRBJ2-1; cdr3_aa: CASSLAGGPGNEQFF; cdr3_nt: TGTGCTAGCAGCTTAGCGGGAGGGCCGGGGAATGAGCAGTTCTTC
d_call: -; cdr3_length: 18; v_call: TRBV30; clone_size: -; j_call: TRBJ2-1; cdr3_aa: CAWSGYGGGYSFFNEQFF; cdr3_nt: TGTGCCTGGAGTGGATACGGGGGAGGTTACTCTTTTTTCAATGAGCAGTTCTTC
d_call: TRBD1; cdr3_length: 14; v_call: TRBV25-1; clone_size: -; j_call: TRBJ2-5; cdr3_aa: CASADRVFQETQYF; cdr3_nt: TGTGCCAGCGCGGACAGGGTATTTCAAGAGACCCAGTACTTC
d_call: TRBD1; cdr3_length: 15; v_call: TRBV5-1; clone_size: -; j_call: TRBJ1-2; cdr3_aa: CASSLPGTGGDGYTF; cdr3_nt: TGCGCCAGCAGCTTACCCGGGACAGGGGGGGATGGCTACACCTTC
d_call: -; cdr3_length: 15; v_call: TRBV2; clone_size: -; j_call: TRBJ2-3; cdr3_aa: CASSREPTSTDTQYF; cdr3_nt: TGTGCCAGCAGCAGGGAACCGACTAGCACAGATACGCAGTATTTT
d_call: -; cdr3_length: 15; v_call: TRBV4-3; clone_size: once; j_call: TRBJ2-3; cdr3_aa: CASSSFGSDTDTQYF; cdr3_nt: TGCGCCAGCAGCAGTTTCGGGAGCGACACAGATACGCAGTATTTT
d_call: -; cdr3_length: 16; v_call: TRBV7-8; clone_size: -; j_call: TRBJ1-2; cdr3_aa: CASSLVPSFGSYGYTF; cdr3_nt: TGTGCCAGCAGCTTAGTCCCATCGTTTGGGAGCTATGGCTACACCTTC
d_call: TRBD2; cdr3_length: 19; v_call: TRBV20-1; clone_size: -; j_call: TRBJ2-3; cdr3_aa: CSASSPGTSGRGGVDTQYF; cdr3_nt: TGCAGTGCTAGTTCCCCCGGGACTAGCGGGAGAGGGGGCGTTGATACGCAGTATTTT
d_call: -; cdr3_length: 13; v_call: TRBV15; clone_size: -; j_call: TRBJ1-4; cdr3_aa: CATSRDFGGKLFF; cdr3_nt: TGTGCCACCAGCAGGGACTTCGGCGGAAAACTGTTTTTT
d_call: TRBD2; cdr3_length: 16; v_call: TRBV4-1; clone_size: -; j_call: TRBJ2-3; cdr3_aa: CASSPELAGNIHTQYF; cdr3_nt: TGCGCCAGCAGCCCCGAACTAGCGGGAAATATACATACGCAGTATTTT
d_call: -; cdr3_length: 15; v_call: TRBV2; clone_size: once; j_call: TRBJ1-5; cdr3_aa: CASDGGDRSNQPQHF; cdr3_nt: TGTGCCAGCGACGGAGGGGACCGCAGCAATCAGCCCCAGCATTTT
d_call: TRBD1; cdr3_length: 16; v_call: TRBV7-2; clone_size: -; j_call: TRBJ2-7; cdr3_aa: CASSFYRRTGEDEQYF; cdr3_nt: TGTGCCAGCAGCTTCTACCGGAGGACAGGGGAGGACGAGCAGTACTTC
d_call: TRBD1; cdr3_length: 13; v_call: TRBV18; clone_size: -; j_call: TRBJ1-2; cdr3_aa: CASSPGTGFGYTF; cdr3_nt: TGTGCCAGCTCTCCCGGGACAGGGTTTGGCTACACCTTC
d_call: TRBD2; cdr3_length: 16; v_call: TRBV30; clone_size: -; j_call: TRBJ2-7; cdr3_aa: CAWSELGLGPTYEQYF; cdr3_nt: TGTGCCTGGAGTGAGTTGGGACTAGGACCGACCTACGAGCAGTACTTC
d_call: -; cdr3_length: 15; v_call: TRBV6-5; clone_size: -; j_call: TRBJ2-2; cdr3_aa: CASSSPRGDTGELFF; cdr3_nt: TGTGCCAGCAGTTCCCCCAGGGGGGACACCGGGGAGCTGTTTTTT
d_call: -; cdr3_length: 15; v_call: TRBV11-2; clone_size: -; j_call: TRBJ1-1; cdr3_aa: CASSQLTPPRTEAFF; cdr3_nt: TGTGCCAGCAGCCAACTTACCCCTCCGCGCACTGAAGCTTTCTTT
d_call: -; cdr3_length: 15; v_call: TRBV6-5; clone_size: -; j_call: TRBJ2-3; cdr3_aa: CASSLRLGGSDTQYF; cdr3_nt: TGTGCCAGCAGTTTACGACTAGGCGGGTCAGATACGCAGTATTTT
d_call: -; cdr3_length: 16; v_call: TRBV5-1; clone_size: -; j_call: TRBJ2-5; cdr3_aa: CASSLLAQARQETQYF; cdr3_nt: TGCGCCAGCAGCTTACTAGCTCAAGCGAGACAAGAGACCCAGTACTTC
d_call: -; cdr3_length: 15; v_call: TRBV5-1; clone_size: -; j_call: TRBJ1-6; cdr3_aa: CASSLDGGRNSPLHF; cdr3_nt: TGCGCCAGCAGCTTGGACGGGGGGCGGAATTCACCCCTCCACTTT
d_call: TRBD1; cdr3_length: 15; v_call: TRBV28; clone_size: -; j_call: TRBJ2-5; cdr3_aa: CASSPRTGGLETQYF; cdr3_nt: TGTGCCAGCAGTCCCCGGACAGGGGGTTTGGAGACCCAGTACTTC
d_call: -; cdr3_length: 17; v_call: TRBV25-1; clone_size: -; j_call: TRBJ2-3; cdr3_aa: CASSEPRSGQSTDTQYF; cdr3_nt: TGTGCCAGCAGTGAACCTCGAAGCGGGCAAAGCACAGATACGCAGTATTTT
d_call: -; cdr3_length: 12; v_call: TRBV28; clone_size: -; j_call: TRBJ2-7; cdr3_aa: CASSSPPYEQYF; cdr3_nt: TGTGCCAGCAGTTCTCCCCCCTACGAGCAGTACTTC
d_call: TRBD2; cdr3_length: 16; v_call: TRBV3-1/TRBV3-2; clone_size: -; j_call: TRBJ2-5; cdr3_aa: CASSQTLAGNQETQYF; cdr3_nt: TGTGCCAGCAGCCAAACACTAGCGGGGAACCAAGAGACCCAGTACTTC
d_call: TRBD1; cdr3_length: 14; v_call: TRBV29-1; clone_size: -; j_call: TRBJ1-2; cdr3_aa: CSVTTGGAYYGYTF; cdr3_nt: TGCAGCGTTACCACAGGGGGCGCTTACTATGGCTACACCTTC
d_call: TRBD2; cdr3_length: 16; v_call: TRBV4-2; clone_size: -; j_call: TRBJ2-1; cdr3_aa: CASSRTSVSSYNEQFF; cdr3_nt: TGTGCCAGCAGCCGGACTAGCGTGAGCTCCTACAATGAGCAGTTCTTC
d_call: TRBD2; cdr3_length: 15; v_call: TRBV6-1; clone_size: once; j_call: TRBJ2-2; cdr3_aa: CASSEVVAGTGELFF; cdr3_nt: TGTGCCAGCAGTGAAGTGGTAGCGGGCACCGGGGAGCTGTTTTTT
d_call: -; cdr3_length: 17; v_call: TRBV11-3; clone_size: -; j_call: TRBJ2-5; cdr3_aa: CASSLNAGTGEQETQYF; cdr3_nt: TGTGCCAGCAGCTTAAATGCAGGGACTGGGGAACAAGAGACCCAGTACTTC
d_call: TRBD1; cdr3_length: 14; v_call: TRBV19; clone_size: -; j_call: TRBJ1-1; cdr3_aa: CASASQGAITEAFF; cdr3_nt: TGTGCCAGTGCCTCTCAGGGGGCTATCACTGAAGCTTTCTTT
d_call: -; cdr3_length: 12; v_call: TRBV28; clone_size: -; j_call: TRBJ2-1; cdr3_aa: CASSRDSYEQFF; cdr3_nt: TGTGCCAGCAGCCGTGACAGCTATGAGCAGTTCTTC
d_call: -; cdr3_length: 14; v_call: TRBV19; clone_size: -; j_call: TRBJ2-3; cdr3_aa: CASSRAGATDTQYF; cdr3_nt: TGTGCCAGTAGTCGGGCAGGGGCGACAGATACGCAGTATTTT
d_call: TRBD1; cdr3_length: 11; v_call: TRBV2; clone_size: once; j_call: TRBJ2-1; cdr3_aa: CASSAGGEQFF; cdr3_nt: TGTGCCAGCAGTGCAGGGGGTGAGCAGTTCTTC
d_call: -; cdr3_length: 13; v_call: TRBV5-1; clone_size: once; j_call: TRBJ1-1; cdr3_aa: CASSSTGNTEAFF; cdr3_nt: TGCGCCAGCAGCTCCACAGGGAACACTGAAGCTTTCTTT
d_call: -; cdr3_length: 14; v_call: TRBV18; clone_size: -; j_call: TRBJ2-5; cdr3_aa: CASSPPSGQETQYF; cdr3_nt: TGTGCCAGCTCACCACCCTCAGGCCAAGAGACCCAGTACTTC
d_call: TRBD2; cdr3_length: 15; v_call: TRBV11-3; clone_size: -; j_call: TRBJ2-7; cdr3_aa: CASSPGGGRGYEQYF; cdr3_nt: TGTGCCAGCAGCCCCGGGGGGGGGCGAGGTTACGAGCAGTACTTC
d_call: -; cdr3_length: 10; v_call: TRBV2; clone_size: -; j_call: TRBJ2-1; cdr3_aa: CASKDSEQFF; cdr3_nt: TGTGCCAGCAAGGACTCCGAGCAGTTCTTC
d_call: -; cdr3_length: 14; v_call: TRBV28; clone_size: -; j_call: TRBJ1-1; cdr3_aa: CASSLTRVSTEAFF; cdr3_nt: TGTGCCAGCAGTTTAACCAGGGTGTCCACTGAAGCTTTCTTT
d_call: TRBD1; cdr3_length: 15; v_call: TRBV4-1; clone_size: -; j_call: TRBJ1-4; cdr3_aa: CASSPPLDRGMELFF; cdr3_nt: TGCGCCAGCAGCCCCCCGTTGGACAGGGGAATGGAACTGTTTTTT
d_call: TRBD1; cdr3_length: 15; v_call: TRBV3-1/TRBV3-2; clone_size: once; j_call: TRBJ1-6; cdr3_aa: CASRGVDRDLSPLHF; cdr3_nt: TGTGCCAGCAGGGGTGTTGACAGGGACTTGTCACCCCTCCACTTT
d_call: -; cdr3_length: 14; v_call: TRBV18; clone_size: -; j_call: TRBJ1-1; cdr3_aa: CASSRRGTETEAFF; cdr3_nt: TGTGCCAGCTCACGGAGGGGTACGGAAACTGAAGCTTTCTTT
d_call: -; cdr3_length: 12; v_call: TRBV10-1; clone_size: -; j_call: TRBJ2-7; cdr3_aa: CASATGNDEQYF; cdr3_nt: TGCGCCAGCGCCACAGGGAACGACGAGCAGTACTTC
d_call: TRBD2; cdr3_length: 16; v_call: TRBV6-5; clone_size: -; j_call: TRBJ2-1; cdr3_aa: CASSYRGLAGGNEQFF; cdr3_nt: TGTGCCAGCAGTTACCGGGGACTAGCGGGCGGGAATGAGCAGTTCTTC
d_call: -; cdr3_length: 14; v_call: TRBV29-1; clone_size: -; j_call: TRBJ1-2; cdr3_aa: CSVVRAGKNYGYTF; cdr3_nt: TGCAGCGTTGTCCGGGCAGGGAAAAACTATGGCTACACCTTC